Described below is a single TCR beta chain sequence and its context. Its antigen is unknown. TCRdb re-derived calls from the 5' RACE reads in MiXCR, one entry per CDR3 protein. This table holds some 150,000 distinct CDR3 sequences, around 9.3% found once. The data stem from a study of T cells after yellow fever vaccination. Points from the study as a whole: Booster samples showed a return of most primary-vaccination clones (roughly 95% CD4, over 70% CD8).

The V segment lost 5 bases and the J segment 9 bases; nucleotides outside the gene matches: 7. The CDR3 has 16 amino acids. In germline, CDR1 is MNHEY, CDR2 SVGAGI. Source: CD8+ T cells sorted from PBMCs, taken 45 days after the yellow fever booster vaccination. V is TRBV6-5 and J is TRBJ2-1; 16 bases are a match to TRBD2. The clonotype comes from a young man who received the YFV17D yellow fever vaccine. Here the CDR3 DNA reads TGTGCCAGCAGTGGCCTAGGGACTAGCGGGGGGGTTGAGCAGTTCTTC. Amino acid sequence: CASSGLGTSGGVEQFF.